These 14 T cell receptor beta chains were sequenced from one sample in a study of T-cell reconstitution after alpha-beta-depleted transplantation in children. The library targeted TCRbeta and was prepared with unique molecular identifiers. TCRdb redid the calling of the PCR reads with MiXCR, one entry per CDR3 protein. This table holds about 90,000 distinct CDR3 sequences, 15% to 18% found once. The sample here was PBMCs, mostly from graft donor cells, taken 180 days after TCRalphabeta/CD19-depleted stem cell transplant. These receptors were taken from a male patient between 2 and 10 years old who had a stem cell transplant for acute lymphoblastic leukemia, so the T cells may come from the graft donor.

This clonotype was detected only a few times. The V call is TRBV2, the J call TRBJ2-3; TRBD1 is a possible D gene (6 bases). The CDR3 covers 13 residues. V lost 8 bases and J 0 bases, leaving 9 bases between the germline ends. Germline loops: CDR1 SNHLY, CDR2 FYNNEI. Here the CDR3 reads CASATGSTDTQYF. The CDR3 DNA sequence: TGTGCCAGCGCCACAGGGAGCACAGATACGCAGTATTTT.

The V call is TRBV7-9, the J call TRBJ2-5; D gene uncertain. The germline V gene has CDR1 SEHNR and CDR2 FQNEAQ (reference sequence). The ends were cut back, 5 bases at V and 2 bases at J, with 12 bases in the middle. CDR3 size: 14 residues. CDR3 DNA sequence: TGTGCCAGCAGCCCCCCTATCTTTCAAGAGACCCAGTACTTC. Its protein is CASSPPIFQETQYF.

There are many counts of this clonotype. The V gene is TRBV20-1, the J gene TRBJ1-6, with D uncertain. CDR1 is DFQATT and CDR2 is SNEGSKA in the germline V gene (reference sequence). Deletions cut 8 bases from V and 0 bases from J, with 8 bases between. The CDR3 has 13 residues. CDR3 amino acids: CSLTSSYNSPLHF. Written as DNA, the CDR3 is TGCAGTCTCACAAGCTCCTATAATTCACCCCTCCACTTT.

The rearrangement uses TRBV6-5 and TRBJ1-3; TRBD1 might be the D (5 bases). The CDR3 extends over 16 amino acids. Trimming shortened V by 0 bases and J by 1 base, and 10 bases separated the two germline ends. Per germline, CDR1 MNHEY and CDR2 SVGAGI. The CDR3 coding sequence is TGTGCCAGCAGTTACTCCGGAGGGGCTTCTGGAAACACCATATATTTT. Amino acid sequence: CASSYSGGASGNTIYF.

This clonotype was seen ten or more times. This sequence joins TRBV20-1 and TRBJ2-1; weak D call: TRBD2 (7 bases). Germline loops: CDR1 DFQATT, CDR2 SNEGSKA (reference sequence). The CDR3 length is 16 residues. Trimming took 3 bases from V and 9 from J, leaving 24 bases between them. CDR3 coding DNA: TGCAGTGCTAGTCGAGCGGGCGGGGGCCAGGTGGGTGAGCAGTTCTTC. Amino acid sequence: CSASRAGGGQVGEQFF.

This sequence joins TRBV5-1 and TRBJ1-2, with 10 positions matching TRBD1. Per the germline V gene, CDR1 is SGHRS and CDR2 is YFSETQ. CDR3 length: 16 amino acids. V dropped 1 base and J dropped 4; count of bases not matched to a gene: 7. CDR3 in DNA: TGCGCCAGCAGCTTGTTGGGACAGGGGTCGATCTATGGCTACACCTTC. Translated: CASSLLGQGSIYGYTF.

In regard to this clonotype: One end of the junction is discordant with germline, which a read error may explain. The genes are TRBV12-3 or TRBV12-4 and TRBJ2-4, with 11 bases matching TRBD2. This CDR3 is built from 19 residues. For the CDR3, the DNA is TGTGCCAGCTGTTTAGCGTCAAGGTCGCTAGCGGGGGGAATAAACATTCAGTACTTC. Translated, it gives CASCLASRSLAGGINIQYF.

This clonotype came up a few times. The chain links TRBV12-3 or TRBV12-4 to TRBJ2-2, with D tentatively TRBD1 (5 bases). Trimming removed 5 bases from V and 0 bases from J, with 16 bases in between. The CDR3 contains 17 residues. Written as DNA, the CDR3 is TGTGCCAGCAGTAATGACAGACTTCCATCGAACACCGGGGAGCTGTTTTTT. It is translated as CASSNDRLPSNTGELFF.

The V and J genes are TRBV5-1 and TRBJ2-2; unclear D gene. The CDR3 has 15 amino acids. The V gene lost 0 bases and the J gene lost 6 bases, with 12 bases spanning the gap. Germline values: CDR1 SGHRS, CDR2 YFSETQ. CDR3 coding DNA: TGCGCCAGCAGCTTGGTAGGCGTAAGGCCCGGGGAGCTGTTTTTT. Translated, it gives CASSLVGVRPGELFF.

This clonotype was seen more than once but under ten times. The rearrangement uses TRBV6-5 and TRBJ2-5, with D possibly matching TRBD2 (6 bases). The CDR3 loop spans 14 amino acids. Looked up from germline, CDR1 is MNHEY and CDR2 is SVGAGI. V was clipped by 2 bases and J by 4 bases, with 11 bases between them. CDR3: CASSYLAGPETQYF. DNA for the CDR3: TGTGCCAGCAGTTACCTTGCGGGGCCAGAGACCCAGTACTTC.

This clonotype was picked up a small number of times. The rearrangement joins TRBV4-1 to TRBJ1-5; the D gene is possibly TRBD1 (6 bases). The CDR3 is made up of 16 amino acids. Germline V gene sequence: CDR1 MGHRA, CDR2 YSYEKL. V lost 2 bases and J 5 bases, leaving 16 bases between the germline ends. In nucleotides, the CDR3 is TGCGCCAGCAGCCAACCGACAAGACAGGCATATCAGCCCCAGCATTTT. Translating gives CASSQPTRQAYQPQHF.

This clonotype occurred a few times. The V call is TRBV9, the J call TRBJ2-3, with 7 bases lining up with TRBD1. The CDR3 consists of 14 residues. Germline trimming cut 4 bases from V and 4 bases from J; bases unmatched to any gene: 6. CDR1 is SGDLS, CDR2 YYNGEE, per germline. In nucleotides, the CDR3 is TGTGCCAGCAGCTCCGGGACAGCGTCAGATACGCAGTATTTT. Translation: CASSSGTASDTQYF.

This rearrangement joins TRBV10-3 to TRBJ1-5, with 9 nucleotides matching TRBD1. Germline CDR1 and CDR2: ENHRY and SYGVKD. The V segment lost 2 bases and the J segment 6 bases; nucleotides outside the gene matches: 8. CDR3 size: 16 residues. As DNA, the CDR3 is TGTGCCATCAGTGAGGGGGGGACAGGGAGTAGTCAGCCCCAGCATTTT. Its protein product is CAISEGGTGSSQPQHF.

This clonotype was found a few times. The chain recombines TRBV7-8 with TRBJ1-1; TRBD1 might be the D (5 bases). V gave up 1 base and J gave up 4 bases, with 19 bases separating them. The germline gives CDR1 SGHVS, CDR2 FQNEAQ. This CDR3 has 17 amino acids. The CDR3, as DNA: TGTGCCAGCAGCTTAGATCGGGGCTGGCTAACGGGCACTGAAGCTTTCTTT. Translated: CASSLDRGWLTGTEAFF.